The rows below give T cell receptor beta chains drawn from one sample of a study of CD8 T cells in ankylosing spondylitis. Each CDR3 protein gets one entry after TCRdb re-called the 5' RACE reads with MiXCR. The sample contains 350,000 or so distinct CDR3 sequences, roughly 8% of which appear only once. Material for sequencing was blood, either unsorted or a sorted T cell fraction (not recorded which). The receptors stem from a male donor with ankylosing spondylitis. Both conserved end residues are part of each CDR3. Fields, in order: CDR3 length, V gene, J gene, D gene, clone size, CDR3 protein, CDR3 DNA. The D gene is left open where the match is weak. Clone sizes are given selectively: once, few, many, or a class where the clone is expanded.

16	TRBV20-1	TRBJ2-7	NA	NA	CSARDPSGGGGYEQYF	TGCAGTGCTAGAGATCCTTCGGGCGGAGGGGGCTACGAGCAGTACTTC
15	TRBV4-1	TRBJ1-6	NA	few	CASSQEGWGWSPLHF	TGCGCCAGCAGCCAAGAAGGTTGGGGTTGGTCACCCCTCCACTTT
15	TRBV6-2/TRBV6-3	TRBJ2-1	TRBD1	NA	CASSEGANRGNEQFF	TGTGCCAGCAGCGAGGGGGCGAATAGGGGAAATGAGCAGTTCTTC
17	TRBV18	TRBJ2-3	NA	NA	CASSPPGAGAFTDTQYF	TGTGCCAGCTCACCACCAGGGGCCGGCGCTTTCACAGATACGCAGTATTTT
16	TRBV19	TRBJ2-1	NA	many	CASSPLGGQGYNEQFF	TGTGCCAGTAGTCCCTTAGGGGGTCAGGGCTACAATGAGCAGTTCTTC
16	TRBV6-1	TRBJ2-3	TRBD2	many	CASSPRGGTFEDTQYF	TGTGCCAGCAGCCCGCGGGGGGGCACTTTCGAAGATACGCAGTATTTT
14	TRBV12-3/TRBV12-4	TRBJ2-5	NA	NA	CASRFTGNQETQYF	TGTGCCAGCAGATTTACGGGAAACCAAGAGACCCAGTACTTC
15	TRBV5-1	TRBJ1-1	TRBD1	NA	CASSLETGGGTEAFF	TGCGCCAGCAGCCTCGAGACAGGGGGAGGCACTGAAGCTTTCTTT
14	TRBV5-1	TRBJ1-1	NA	many	CASSLTGANTEAFF	TGCGCCAGCAGCTTGACGGGGGCGAACACTGAAGCTTTCTTT
14	TRBV7-9	TRBJ2-2	NA	NA	CASSLEADTGELFF	TGTGCCAGCAGCTTAGAGGCCGACACCGGGGAGCTGTTTTTT
15	TRBV20-1	TRBJ2-2	TRBD2	many	CSARVELADTGELFF	TGCAGTGCTAGAGTCGAACTAGCGGACACCGGGGAGCTGTTTTTT
13	TRBV29-1	TRBJ1-2	TRBD1	many	CSVYRGPDYGYTF	TGCAGCGTCTACAGGGGGCCCGACTATGGCTACACCTTC
16	TRBV27	TRBJ2-2	TRBD1	few	CASSFGGQGNTGELFF	TGTGCCAGCAGTTTCGGCGGACAGGGGAACACCGGGGAGCTGTTTTTT
14	TRBV5-1	TRBJ2-1	NA	NA	CASSLVGTGNEQFF	TGCGCCAGCAGCTTGGTGGGGACTGGTAATGAGCAGTTCTTC
14	TRBV6-2/TRBV6-3	TRBJ2-7	NA	few	CASSWLDSVNEQYF	TGTGCCAGCAGTTGGCTAGACAGCGTAAACGAGCAGTACTTC
17	TRBV4-2	TRBJ2-5	NA	many	CASSQDLTGEEQETQYF	TGTGCCAGCAGCCAAGATCTCACCGGGGAAGAGCAAGAGACCCAGTACTTC
13	TRBV12-3/TRBV12-4	TRBJ1-5	TRBD1	NA	CASGQGPNQPQHF	TGTGCCAGCGGACAGGGCCCCAATCAGCCCCAGCATTTT
15	TRBV5-1	TRBJ2-5	TRBD2	NA	CASSSMTGGGETQYF	TGCGCCAGCAGCTCCATGACGGGGGGAGGAGAGACCCAGTACTTC
13	TRBV14	TRBJ2-7	NA	NA	CASSDDTFYEQYF	TGTGCCAGCAGCGATGACACTTTCTACGAGCAGTACTTC
14	TRBV29-1	TRBJ2-1	NA	few	CSVESQGVYNEQFF	TGCAGCGTTGAATCACAGGGAGTCTACAATGAGCAGTTCTTC
13	TRBV29-1	TRBJ1-4	NA	few	CSARAATNEKLFF	TGCAGCGCCAGGGCAGCAACTAATGAAAAACTGTTTTTT
15	TRBV20-1	TRBJ2-2	TRBD2	NA	CSAIGLAGVTGELFF	TGCAGTGCTATCGGACTAGCGGGAGTTACCGGGGAGCTGTTTTTT
15	TRBV6-1	TRBJ1-5	NA	many	CASSELGRVGQPQHF	TGTGCCAGCAGTGAACTGGGACGGGTTGGTCAGCCCCAGCATTTT
14	TRBV27	TRBJ2-7	TRBD2	few	CASSTGGAGGEQYF	TGTGCCAGCAGTACCGGGGGGGCGGGAGGCGAGCAGTACTTC
17	TRBV24-1	TRBJ2-1	NA	NA	CATSGTLRLSSYNEQFF	TGTGCCACCAGTGGAACCCTTAGATTGAGCTCCTACAATGAGCAGTTCTTC
13	TRBV2	TRBJ2-1	NA	NA	CASKGEGYNEQFF	TGTGCCAGCAAGGGGGAGGGATACAATGAGCAGTTCTTC
16	TRBV5-1	TRBJ2-5	TRBD1	NA	CASSWVGTGGEETQYF	TGCGCCAGCAGCTGGGTCGGGACAGGGGGTGAAGAGACCCAGTACTTC
16	TRBV6-5	TRBJ1-6	NA	few	CASSYSAPTYNSPLHF	TGTGCCAGCAGTTACTCAGCCCCGACCTATAATTCACCCCTCCACTTT
15	TRBV20-1	TRBJ2-7	NA	few	CSARSGRDLSYEQYF	TGCAGTGCCCGGTCCGGCAGGGACCTCTCCTACGAGCAGTACTTC
12	TRBV19	TRBJ1-5	NA	NA	CATRQGNQPQHF	TGTGCCACCCGGCAGGGGAACCAGCCCCAGCATTTT
13	TRBV24-1	TRBJ1-3	NA	few	CATDRSSGNTIYF	TGTGCCACCGACCGGAGCTCTGGAAACACCATATATTTT
15	TRBV29-1	TRBJ2-1	TRBD2	NA	CSVKGSGGTYNEQFF	TGCAGCGTGAAAGGTAGCGGGGGCACCTACAATGAGCAGTTCTTC
13	TRBV25-1	TRBJ2-2	NA	few	CASSEEGARELFF	TGTGCCAGCAGTGAGGAGGGAGCGAGGGAGCTGTTTTTT
16	TRBV7-8	TRBJ2-7	TRBD2	NA	CASSLVGAGGPYEQYF	TGTGCCAGCAGCTTAGTTGGGGCGGGAGGGCCCTACGAGCAGTACTTC
14	TRBV5-5	TRBJ2-7	TRBD2	few	CASSLWSREAHHYF	TGTGCCAGCAGCTTGTGGAGCCGGGAGGCCCACCACTACTTC
15	TRBV5-1	TRBJ2-7	TRBD1	few	CASSLVGQRTYEQYF	TGCGCCAGCAGCTTGGTGGGACAGAGAACCTACGAGCAGTACTTC
16	TRBV9	TRBJ2-3	NA	NA	CASSPYRVVAADTQYF	TGTGCCAGCAGCCCATACAGGGTCGTGGCTGCAGATACGCAGTATTTT
12	TRBV12-3/TRBV12-4	TRBJ2-3	NA	few	CASRITTDTQYF	TGTGCCAGCAGGATTACTACAGATACGCAGTATTTT
14	TRBV18	TRBJ1-1	NA	NA	CASSPTGYGTEAFF	TGTGCCAGCTCACCAACAGGGTATGGGACTGAAGCTTTCTTT
15	TRBV4-3	TRBJ2-1	NA	many	CASSQGAGKGNEQFF	TGCGCCAGCAGCCAAGGGGCAGGCAAAGGGAATGAGCAGTTCTTC
14	TRBV6-1	TRBJ2-1	NA	many	CASSDGTYYNEQFF	TGTGCCAGCAGTGACGGGACGTACTACAATGAGCAGTTCTTC
16	TRBV29-1	TRBJ2-3	TRBD2	few	CSGDQGFAGGTDTQYF	TGCAGCGGAGACCAGGGATTTGCGGGAGGCACAGATACGCAGTATTTT
13	TRBV4-1	TRBJ2-3	TRBD2	many	CASSRLATDTQYF	TGCGCCAGCAGTCGACTAGCAACAGATACGCAGTATTTT
18	TRBV29-1	TRBJ2-1	TRBD1	many	CSVTGNLMLSSSYNEQFF	TGCAGCGTGACAGGGAACCTAATGTTGTCGAGCTCCTACAATGAGCAGTTCTTC
13	TRBV30	TRBJ2-2	NA	few	CAWSVMYTGELFF	TGTGCCTGGAGTGTGATGTACACCGGGGAGCTGTTTTTT
13	TRBV20-1	TRBJ2-7	NA	few	CSASRSFAYEQYF	TGCAGTGCTAGTAGAAGCTTCGCCTACGAGCAGTACTTC